The 30 T cell receptor beta chains below were found in one sample sequenced in a study of T cell repertoires in cytomegalovirus infection. TCRdb re-analysed the reads in MiXCR, keeping a single row per CDR3 protein. The top ten clones hold about 14% of a sample with about 310,000 distinct CDR3 sequences, 25% of them seen once. The antigens for these receptors are not known. Sequencing was performed on cultured PBMCs, taken from culture after CMV antigen stimulation. These receptor sequences come from a human donor in good health (CMV status not recorded). Some clones in this sample may be carry-over from other donors' samples.

This clonotype appeared a few times. The rearrangement joins TRBV30 to TRBJ1-1; 7 bases are a match to TRBD1. V was pared by 3 bases and J by 5 bases, with 6 bases of the junction left unmatched. The CDR3 length is 13 residues. Germline V gene lookup returns CDR1 GTSNPN and CDR2 SVGIG (reference sequence). For the CDR3, the DNA is TGTGCCTGGAGCGCCGGACAGGCTACTGAAGCTTTCTTT. Encoded protein: CAWSAGQATEAFF.

The chain employs TRBV20-1 and TRBJ2-1; 9 bases agree with TRBD2. The CDR3 totals 11 residues. Trimming at V came to 6 bases and at J to 12 bases, leaving 6 bases not matched to a gene. The germline gives CDR1 DFQATT, CDR2 SNEGSKA (reference sequence). CDR3 bases: TGCAGTGCAATAGCGGGAGCACCGCAGTTCTTC. It translates to CSAIAGAPQFF.

The V and J genes are TRBV7-9 and TRBJ2-3, with TRBD1 identical over 8 bases. This CDR3 has 15 residues. Per germline, CDR1 SEHNR and CDR2 FQNEAQ (reference sequence). The ends lost 3 bases at V and 6 bases at J; junction bases unmatched: 8. The CDR3 here is CASSFSDRVGDTQYF. DNA of the CDR3: TGTGCCAGCAGCTTTTCGGACAGGGTGGGGGATACGCAGTATTTT.

This clonotype was seen a few times. V is TRBV5-6 and J is TRBJ2-7, with 8 bases aligning to TRBD2. Germline V lookup: CDR1 SGHDT, CDR2 YYEEEE. V lost 2 bases and J lost 4; bases outside the gene matches: 11. The CDR3 is 16 residues long. The CDR3 protein is CASSFRVSGNKYEQYF. The DNA of the CDR3 is TGTGCCAGCAGCTTTCGAGTTAGCGGGAACAAATACGAGCAGTACTTC.

The chain couples TRBV5-4 to TRBJ1-2, with 8 bases matching TRBD1. Trimming took 4 bases from V and 1 from J; bases not matched to a gene: 9. This CDR3 has 16 amino acids. CDR1 and CDR2 (germline): SGHNT, YYREEE (reference sequence). For the CDR3, the DNA is TGTGCCAGCAGCCTACCGAGGACAGGGTATAACTATGGCTACACCTTC. Encoded protein: CASSLPRTGYNYGYTF.

The CDR3 bases are TGTGCCAGCAGAACGAGACTAGCGGGACCTCAAGAGACCCAGTACTTC. This sequence encodes CASRTRLAGPQETQYF. The chain recombines TRBV6-2 or TRBV6-3 with TRBJ2-5, with 11 bases identical to TRBD2. The CDR3 length is 16 residues. Germline loops: CDR1 MNHEY, CDR2 SVGEGT. Trimming took 6 bases from V and 2 from J; bases not matched to a gene: 8.

In this sample, this clonotype turned up many times. The chain employs TRBV4-1 and TRBJ2-3, with D possibly TRBD2 on 5 matching bases. The CDR3 loop spans 18 amino acids. The V end was cut by 1 base, the J end by 2 bases, with 19 bases between. Germline CDR1 reads MGHRA; CDR2 reads YSYEKL. CDR3 sequence (DNA): TGCGCCAGCAGCCAAGGGGAAGGCGGGCCGAGACTCACAGATACGCAGTATTTT. This codes for CASSQGEGGPRLTDTQYF.

This clonotype has just a few counts. V gene TRBV7-2 combines with J gene TRBJ2-1, with 11 nucleotides matching TRBD2. V gave up 6 bases and J gave up 6 bases; unmatched junction bases: 7. Germline V lookup: CDR1 SGHTA, CDR2 FQGNSA. The CDR3 loop spans 15 amino acids. CDR3 sequence (DNA): TGTGCCAGCAGGCGACTAGCGGGAAAGGGCAATGAGCAGTTCTTC. Protein: CASRRLAGKGNEQFF.

V gene TRBV10-3 combines with J gene TRBJ2-6; 10 nucleotides match TRBD2. This CDR3 region has 16 residues. The trim removed 7 bases at V and 2 bases at J, leaving 5 bases unmatched. Per the germline V gene, CDR1 is ENHRY and CDR2 is SYGVKD. DNA of the CDR3: TGTGCCATCAATCCAGCGGGAGGGCCTGGGGCCAACGTCCTGACTTTC. Its translation is CAINPAGGPGANVLTF.

This clonotype appeared many times. The chain links TRBV6-6 to TRBJ2-1; 13 bases agree with TRBD2. With V trimmed by 0 bases and J by 9 bases, 8 bases remained unmatched. The germline V gene encodes CDR1 MNHNY and CDR2 SVGAGI (reference sequence). CDR3 size: 17 residues. The chain's CDR3 is CASSYSTSGRAWGEQFF. The CDR3 coding sequence is TGTGCCAGCAGTTACTCAACTAGCGGGAGGGCATGGGGTGAGCAGTTCTTC.

This clonotype was seen a handful of times. The V call is TRBV2, the J call TRBJ1-2; D perhaps matches TRBD1 (6 bases). Trimming took off 4 bases at V and 6 bases at J, with 15 bases between the two ends. This CDR3 has 14 residues. Germline CDR1 reads SNHLY; CDR2 reads FYNNEI. The CDR3 here is CASSVGGAADGYTF. In DNA, the CDR3 is TGTGCCAGCAGTGTGGGGGGCGCAGCCGATGGCTACACCTTC.

The CDR3 sequence: CSAERSGGNQPQHF. In nucleotides, the CDR3 is TGCAGTGCGGAAAGGTCAGGGGGCAATCAGCCCCAGCATTTT. V is TRBV20-1 and J is TRBJ1-5; TRBD1 is a possible D gene (6 bases). The length of the CDR3 is 14 residues. The germline V and J ends were trimmed by 6 bases and 2 bases, with 14 bases remaining between them. Germline-derived CDR1 and CDR2 are DFQATT and SNEGSKA (reference sequence).

CDR3 in DNA: TGCGCCAGCAGCCACCCTCCGGGGGAGACCCAGTACTTC. Amino acids: CASSHPPGETQYF. V and J are TRBV4-1 and TRBJ2-5; D is possibly TRBD2 (5 bases). In germline, CDR1 is MGHRA, CDR2 YSYEKL. This CDR3 comprises 13 residues. The V and J ends lost 3 bases and 5 bases respectively, with 10 bases between them.

V usage is TRBV20-1 and J usage is TRBJ2-3, with D perhaps TRBD2 (5 bases). The CDR3 covers 15 residues. Trimming took off 3 bases at V and 0 bases at J, with 13 bases between the two ends. The germline V gene has CDR1 DFQATT and CDR2 SNEGSKA (reference sequence). CDR3 in amino acids: CSARGAVVSTDTQYF. The CDR3 DNA reads as TGCAGTGCTAGGGGAGCGGTGGTTAGCACAGATACGCAGTATTTT.

The chain links TRBV4-1 to TRBJ2-1; TRBD2 is a possible D gene (7 bases). The CDR3 sequence is 16 residues long. The germline CDR1 and CDR2 sequences are MGHRA and YSYEKL. V was cut by 4 bases and J by 5 bases, with 18 bases left in between. In DNA, the CDR3 is TGCGCCAGCAGCCGCCCCGTAGGGGGAGGGAACAATGAGCAGTTCTTC. This encodes CASSRPVGGGNNEQFF.

A few counts support this clonotype. The chain recombines TRBV6-2 or TRBV6-3 with TRBJ2-1; D is perhaps TRBD1 (6 bases). The CDR3 length is 13 residues. The V gene lost 7 bases and the J gene lost 7 bases, with 14 bases spanning the gap. Germline V gene sequence: CDR1 MNHEY, CDR2 SVGEGT. CDR3 amino acids: CASNPSGHNEQFF. CDR3 sequence (DNA): TGTGCCAGCAATCCGTCGGGACATAATGAGCAGTTCTTC.

The chain links TRBV30 to TRBJ2-3; D remains ambiguous. CDR3 length equals 13 residues. The V gene's germline CDR1 is GTSNPN and CDR2 SVGIG (reference sequence). Trimming shortened V by 3 bases and J by 1 base, and 8 bases separated the two germline ends. In DNA form, the CDR3 reads TGTGCCTGGAGCAAGGGCGGCACAGATACGCAGTATTTT. Translated, it gives CAWSKGGTDTQYF.

This chain uses TRBV14 with TRBJ1-1, with 7 bases lining up with TRBD1. From germline, CDR1 is SGHDN and CDR2 FVKESK. J was trimmed by 5 bases and V by 5 bases; bases with no gene match: 8. The CDR3 totals 14 residues. The CDR3 reads CASSSPGQQTEAFF. The CDR3 DNA reads as TGTGCCAGCAGCAGTCCGGGACAGCAGACTGAAGCTTTCTTT.

J is TRBJ2-3 and V is TRBV4-3; D gene uncertain. Trimming pared 2 bases from V and 0 bases from J, leaving 9 bases between. Germline CDR1 LGHNA, CDR2 YSLEER. CDR3 size: 15 residues. In nucleotides, the CDR3 is TGCGCCAGCAGCCAATTTCTTGCTAGCACAGATACGCAGTATTTT. Translating it yields CASSQFLASTDTQYF.

The chain recombines TRBV6-2 or TRBV6-3 with TRBJ1-2; D remains ambiguous. The V end lost 2 bases, the J end lost 5 bases, and 15 bases lay between the germline ends. Per the germline V gene, CDR1 is MNHEY and CDR2 is SVGEGT. The CDR3 runs 15 residues. The CDR3 coding sequence is TGTGCCAGCAGTTACGCCTTCGGGGATTTGTATGGCTACACCTTC. Protein sequence: CASSYAFGDLYGYTF.

CDR3 in amino acids: CATSSAGGRTGELFF. CDR3 nucleotides: TGTGCCACCAGCAGCGCGGGAGGACGGACCGGGGAGCTGTTTTTT. The genes are TRBV15 and TRBJ2-2, with 8 bases that match TRBD2. The CDR3 length is 15 residues. CDR1 and CDR2 from the germline V gene are LNHNV and YYDKDF (reference sequence). Trimming took 3 bases from V and 5 from J; bases not matched to a gene: 5.

The chain is built from TRBV18 and TRBJ2-3, with 9 bases lining up with TRBD1. V shed 7 bases and J 0 bases; nucleotides not matched to a gene: 5. This CDR3 spans 15 amino acids. Germline values: CDR1 KGHSH, CDR2 LQKENI. The CDR3 sequence is CASLNRGPSTDTQYF. For the CDR3, the DNA is TGTGCCAGCTTGAACAGGGGGCCCAGCACAGATACGCAGTATTTT.

This clonotype was seen more than once but under ten times. The chain couples TRBV19 to TRBJ2-1, with 9 positions matching TRBD2. This CDR3 has 16 amino acids. V lost 3 bases, J lost 4 bases, and 7 bases stayed unmatched. CDR1 and CDR2 from the germline V gene are LNHDA and SQIVND (reference sequence). CDR3 residues: CASSMTAGGAYNEQFF. The DNA of the CDR3 is TGTGCCAGTAGTATGACAGCGGGAGGCGCATACAATGAGCAGTTCTTC.

This clonotype was picked up a small number of times. The V call is TRBV5-6, the J call TRBJ1-1; D is ambiguous. The V end lost 4 bases, the J end lost 3 bases, and 13 bases lay between the germline ends. CDR3 length: 14 residues. Germline CDR1 and CDR2: SGHDT and YYEEEE. The CDR3 region is CASSLVGRYTEAFF. For the CDR3, the DNA is TGTGCCAGCAGCCTCGTAGGACGGTACACTGAAGCTTTCTTT.

The rearrangement joins TRBV30 to TRBJ2-3; TRBD2 might be the D (6 bases). From germline, CDR1 is GTSNPN and CDR2 SVGIG (reference sequence). V lost 0 bases, J lost 10 bases, and 17 bases lay in between. The CDR3 is 14 residues long. The CDR3 loop reads CAWSVPRAGGAQYF. The CDR3 nucleotides read TGTGCCTGGAGTGTCCCCCGCGCCGGGGGTGCGCAGTATTTT.

This clonotype was seen only a few times. The V and J genes are TRBV19 and TRBJ1-2, with no clear D. The germline V gene has CDR1 LNHDA and CDR2 SQIVND (reference sequence). V was clipped by 5 bases and J by 4 bases, with 8 bases between them. This CDR3 is 12 amino acids long. In DNA form, the CDR3 reads TGTGCCAGTAGTGGAGATATCTATGGCTACACCTTC. Residues: CASSGDIYGYTF.

The CDR3 is CASSLARGGTEAFF. In DNA, the CDR3 is TGTGCCAGCAGTTTGGCCCGCGGGGGCACTGAAGCTTTCTTT. J is TRBJ1-1 and V is TRBV27; D might be TRBD1 (5 bases). V was trimmed by 3 bases and J by 4 bases, leaving 12 bases between them. CDR3 size: 14 residues. The V gene's germline CDR1 is MNHEY and CDR2 SMNVEV (reference sequence).

The V gene is TRBV11-2, the J gene TRBJ2-2, with a tentative D call TRBD2 (6 bases). CDR1 is SGHAT and CDR2 is FQNNGV in the germline V gene. This CDR3 is 17 amino acids long. V was shortened by 4 bases and J by 0 bases, with 15 bases between the two germline ends. The CDR3 region is CASSSGPDYANTGELFF. The CDR3 DNA reads as TGTGCCAGCAGCTCGGGACCGGACTACGCGAACACCGGGGAGCTGTTTTTT.

This clonotype was seen many times. The CDR3 region has the DNA TGTGCCAGCAGCTTACAGGGAGCCACTGAAGCTTTCTTT. Its protein is CASSLQGATEAFF. The J gene is TRBJ1-1, the V gene TRBV11-2, with a weak D call TRBD1 (5 bases). The CDR3 runs 13 residues. Germline V gene lookup returns CDR1 SGHAT and CDR2 FQNNGV. The germline V and J ends were trimmed by 2 bases and 4 bases, with 8 bases remaining between them.

This clonotype was seen many times. The chain joins TRBV6-1 to TRBJ2-1; D is ambiguous. The V end lost 2 bases, the J end lost 5 bases, and 10 bases lay between the germline ends. In germline, CDR1 is MNHNS, CDR2 SASEGT. The length of the CDR3 is 14 residues. The CDR3 bases are TGTGCCAGCAGTGAAAGCTATGGGGACAATGAGCAGTTCTTC. Amino acid sequence: CASSESYGDNEQFF.